The rows below give T cell receptor beta chains drawn from one sample of a study of human T cells and chemical hapten exposure. TCRdb independently ran MiXCR on the RACE reads; one entry per CDR3 protein. This sample has a few hundred thousand distinct CDR3 sequences, with around 6% found just once. The source material was whole blood, sampled in connection with sensitization to the hapten diphenylcyclopropenone (DPC). These receptors all stem from a woman aged 18-29 years with alopecia areata. Some clones in this sample may be carry-over from other donors' samples. Each CDR3 is given with its conserved first and last residue. The D gene is left open where the match is weak. Where a row states a size, it is once, few, many or the class of an expanded clone; other rows omit it.

j_gene: TRBJ1-2
v_gene: TRBV20-1
abundance: many
d_gene: TRBD1
CDR3nt: TGCAGTGCTAGCCTCCAACAGGGGGGCTATGGCTACACCTTC
CDR3aa: CSASLQQGGYGYTF

j_gene: TRBJ1-6
v_gene: TRBV7-2
abundance: many
d_gene: TRBD1
CDR3nt: TGTGCCAGCAGCTTAGAGGCAACAGGGGGTCATTCACCCCTCCACTTT
CDR3aa: CASSLEATGGHSPLHF

j_gene: TRBJ1-2
v_gene: TRBV4-2
abundance: many
d_gene: -
CDR3nt: TGTGCCAGCAGCCAAGATGAGTGGGGCTCCTCCAACTATGGCTACACCTTC
CDR3aa: CASSQDEWGSSNYGYTF

j_gene: TRBJ2-5
v_gene: TRBV3-1
abundance: few
d_gene: -
CDR3nt: TGTGCCAGCAGCCAAGATGCGGGGATGGTGGAGACCCAGTACTTC
CDR3aa: CASSQDAGMVETQYF

j_gene: TRBJ2-3
v_gene: TRBV7-8
abundance: -
d_gene: TRBD2
CDR3nt: TGTGCCAGCAGCTTAGCGCGTAGCGGGGGAGCCACAGATACGCAGTATTTT
CDR3aa: CASSLARSGGATDTQYF

j_gene: TRBJ2-1
v_gene: TRBV5-5
abundance: -
d_gene: -
CDR3nt: TGTGCCAGCAGCTTCTTAGGGGGAGCCTACAATGAGCAGTTCTTC
CDR3aa: CASSFLGGAYNEQFF

j_gene: TRBJ2-7
v_gene: TRBV5-6
abundance: -
d_gene: TRBD2
CDR3nt: TGTGCCAGCAGCTTGGTCGGTAGCGGGGACTACGAGCAGTACTTC
CDR3aa: CASSLVGSGDYEQYF

j_gene: TRBJ2-2
v_gene: TRBV7-8
abundance: -
d_gene: TRBD2
CDR3nt: TGTGCCAGCAGCTTAGTATCCGGGGGGGCCGGGGAGCTGTTTTTT
CDR3aa: CASSLVSGGAGELFF

j_gene: TRBJ1-5
v_gene: TRBV7-8
abundance: many
d_gene: -
CDR3nt: TGTGCCAGCAGCTACCGGGGCGTAAATCAGCCCCAGCATTTT
CDR3aa: CASSYRGVNQPQHF

j_gene: TRBJ2-7
v_gene: TRBV4-1
abundance: few
d_gene: -
CDR3nt: TGCGCCAGCAAGTGGGCTTTCTCCTACGAGCAGTACTTC
CDR3aa: CASKWAFSYEQYF

j_gene: TRBJ1-6
v_gene: TRBV20-1
abundance: few
d_gene: TRBD1
CDR3nt: TGCAGTGCTAGTTCTACAGGGGAGTATAATTCACCCCTCCACTTT
CDR3aa: CSASSTGEYNSPLHF

j_gene: TRBJ1-6
v_gene: TRBV6-5
abundance: few
d_gene: -
CDR3nt: TGTGCCAGCACCCGGCACGCTAATTCACCCCTCCACTTT
CDR3aa: CASTRHANSPLHF

j_gene: TRBJ1-3
v_gene: TRBV14
abundance: many
d_gene: -
CDR3nt: TGTGCCAGCAGCCAAGAAACTGGAAACACCATATATTTT
CDR3aa: CASSQETGNTIYF

j_gene: TRBJ2-3
v_gene: TRBV3-1
abundance: -
d_gene: -
CDR3nt: TGTGCCAGCAGCCAAGCGGGACCCCAGCGGACAGATACGCAGTATTTT
CDR3aa: CASSQAGPQRTDTQYF

j_gene: TRBJ1-1
v_gene: TRBV6-5
abundance: many
d_gene: -
CDR3nt: TGTGCCAGCAGTTACGGAGGCTTGAACACTGAAGCTTTCTTT
CDR3aa: CASSYGGLNTEAFF

j_gene: TRBJ1-4
v_gene: TRBV21-1
abundance: many
d_gene: -
CDR3nt: TGTGCCAGCAGCAGCGGGGCTCGACCCGAAAAACTGTTTTTT
CDR3aa: CASSSGARPEKLFF

j_gene: TRBJ1-5
v_gene: TRBV7-9
abundance: many
d_gene: -
CDR3nt: TGTGCCAGCACTACTCCCCCTCAGCCCCAGCATTTT
CDR3aa: CASTTPPQPQHF

j_gene: TRBJ1-2
v_gene: TRBV12-3/TRBV12-4
abundance: few
d_gene: TRBD1
CDR3nt: TGTGCCAGCAAAGACAGGGGGTTCGATGGCTACACCTTC
CDR3aa: CASKDRGFDGYTF

j_gene: TRBJ1-1
v_gene: TRBV12-3/TRBV12-4
abundance: many
d_gene: TRBD1
CDR3nt: TGTGCCAGCAGGGCCACAGGGGAGCTCACTGAAGCTTTCTTT
CDR3aa: CASRATGELTEAFF

j_gene: TRBJ1-3
v_gene: TRBV7-3
abundance: few
d_gene: TRBD1
CDR3nt: TGTGCCAGCAGCCTCAATTGGACAGGGAACTCTGGAAACACCATATATTTT
CDR3aa: CASSLNWTGNSGNTIYF

j_gene: TRBJ1-6
v_gene: TRBV6-6
abundance: -
d_gene: TRBD1
CDR3nt: TGTGCCAGCATAAAGCAGGGGGCGCCTAATTCACCCCTCCACTTT
CDR3aa: CASIKQGAPNSPLHF

j_gene: TRBJ1-2
v_gene: TRBV2
abundance: few
d_gene: -
CDR3nt: TGTGCCAGCAGTGAAGTGGCAGGAGCCGGCTACACCTTC
CDR3aa: CASSEVAGAGYTF

j_gene: TRBJ1-6
v_gene: TRBV6-6
abundance: many
d_gene: -
CDR3nt: TGTGCCAGCAGTTTCAACCTGGACGCTCCGGGTGCACCCCTCCACTTT
CDR3aa: CASSFNLDAPGAPLHF

j_gene: TRBJ2-7
v_gene: TRBV5-1
abundance: few
d_gene: TRBD1
CDR3nt: TGCGCCAGCAGTTTGACAGGGCAAACCGAGCAGTACTTC
CDR3aa: CASSLTGQTEQYF

j_gene: TRBJ1-4
v_gene: TRBV27
abundance: few
d_gene: -
CDR3nt: TGTGCCAGCAGTCCGGCAGGGAGCTCGAATGAAAAACTGTTTTTT
CDR3aa: CASSPAGSSNEKLFF

j_gene: TRBJ2-7
v_gene: TRBV10-3
abundance: few
d_gene: -
CDR3nt: TGTGCCATCAGTGATAACTACTCCTACGAGCAGTACTTC
CDR3aa: CAISDNYSYEQYF

j_gene: TRBJ2-2
v_gene: TRBV6-4
abundance: few
d_gene: TRBD1
CDR3nt: TGTGCCAGCCAGGACAGGGACGAATCCGGGGAGCTGTTTTTT
CDR3aa: CASQDRDESGELFF

j_gene: TRBJ1-2
v_gene: TRBV20-1
abundance: many
d_gene: -
CDR3nt: TGCAGTGCTAGAGCTTCCGGGGCCACCGGTGGCTACACCTTC
CDR3aa: CSARASGATGGYTF

j_gene: TRBJ2-1
v_gene: TRBV7-9
abundance: -
d_gene: -
CDR3nt: TGTGCCAGCAGCTTAGGTGTCAGTGGGCGGGATGAGCAGTTCTTC
CDR3aa: CASSLGVSGRDEQFF

j_gene: TRBJ1-4
v_gene: TRBV7-6
abundance: few
d_gene: -
CDR3nt: TGTGCCAGCAGCTTAGGGGGCTGGGGTGAAAAACTGTTTTTT
CDR3aa: CASSLGGWGEKLFF

j_gene: TRBJ1-2
v_gene: TRBV12-3/TRBV12-4
abundance: many
d_gene: TRBD1
CDR3nt: TGTGCCAGCAGCCCGGGGACAGCTAACTATGGCTACACCTTC
CDR3aa: CASSPGTANYGYTF

j_gene: TRBJ2-1
v_gene: TRBV28
abundance: -
d_gene: TRBD2
CDR3nt: TGTGCCAGCAGTTCCCCTAAGCGGGGGCTTAATGAGCAGTTCTTC
CDR3aa: CASSSPKRGLNEQFF

j_gene: TRBJ1-1
v_gene: TRBV12-3/TRBV12-4
abundance: many
d_gene: -
CDR3nt: TGTGCCAGCAGTTTAGACCGGGAAAACACTGAAGCTTTCTTT
CDR3aa: CASSLDRENTEAFF

j_gene: TRBJ2-7
v_gene: TRBV3-1
abundance: few
d_gene: TRBD2
CDR3nt: TGTGCCAGCAGCGCAACTAGCGGGGGGCCCCAGTACTTC
CDR3aa: CASSATSGGPQYF

j_gene: TRBJ2-2
v_gene: TRBV27
abundance: many
d_gene: -
CDR3nt: TGTGCCAGCAGTTTAAGTCCGGCGGGACACACCGGGGAGCTGTTTTTT
CDR3aa: CASSLSPAGHTGELFF

j_gene: TRBJ1-4
v_gene: TRBV28
abundance: -
d_gene: -
CDR3nt: TGTGCCAGCAGTCGGGACGGGAAAAAGAATGAAAAACTGTTTTTT
CDR3aa: CASSRDGKKNEKLFF

j_gene: TRBJ1-5
v_gene: TRBV18
abundance: -
d_gene: -
CDR3nt: TGTGCCAGCTCAATCGCAGGGCAAGACAATCAGCCCCAGCATTTT
CDR3aa: CASSIAGQDNQPQHF